The table lists the clone carrying this T cell receptor beta chain with a count of one. Its antigen is currently unknown. J lost 2 bases, V lost 4 bases, and 8 bases had no gene match. The CDR3 extends over 17 amino acids. Germline V gives CDR1 MGHRA, CDR2 YSYEKL. The data originate from a study of graft-versus-host responses after intestinal transplantation. On the study more broadly: Anti-thymocyte globulin was used for induction in all recipients, who then took tacrolimus and steroids for approximately 3 years. Study-wide results and caveats: Present in recipient marrow, GvH clones included some that appeared first in ileum or blood. Some patients had graft-donor T cell macrochimerism, and their allografts showed high graft-versus-host to host-versus-graft clonal ratios.

Repertoires were generated with immunoSEQ multiplex PCR, while TCRdb's copy carries only in-frame clones and drops some. In the table there are about 120,000 clones, roughly 91% of which are singletons. V is TRBV4-1 and J is TRBJ2-1, with 10 bases fitting TRBD2. The material was unstimulated CD4+ T cells sorted from spleen or lymph node cells, obtained before intestinal transplant. The receptor's source is a human donor who received an intestinal transplant. CDR3 in amino acids: CASSPYASGRPYNEQFF. CDR3 nucleotides: TGCGCCAGCAGCCCCTACGCTAGCGGGAGACCCTACAATGAGCAGTTCTTC.